These 12 T cell receptor beta chains originate from one sample sequenced in a study of CD8 T cells in ankylosing spondylitis listed by TCRdb under 2017. Libraries were built with 5' RACE. The reads were generated on an Illumina HiSeq 2500. TCRdb's own reprocessing of the public reads used fastp at Q25 and MiXCR and kept productive beta chains. Every CDR3 protein is listed once, alongside the most common genes and DNA of its rows. The sample yields roughly 230,000 distinct CDR3 sequences; about 20% were counted once. The top ten clonotypes cover roughly a third of the sample. Sequencing used blood, either unsorted or a sorted T cell fraction (not recorded which). These receptors were collected from a male donor with ankylosing spondylitis or in good health (not recorded which).

This clonotype was seen a handful of times. V usage is TRBV5-1 and J usage is TRBJ2-7, with D perhaps TRBD1 (7 bases). V lost 0 bases to trimming and J lost 2 bases, with 12 bases between them. CDR1 is SGHRS, CDR2 YFSETQ, per germline. This CDR3 spans 15 amino acids. CDR3 region: CASSLAGDSPYEQYF. CDR3 bases: TGCGCCAGCAGCTTGGCGGGGGACAGTCCCTACGAGCAGTACTTC. The full variable domain, with the rest looked up from reference TRBV5-1 and TRBJ2-7, is KAGVTQTPRYLIKTRGQQVTLSCSPISGHRSVSWYQQTPGQGLQFLFEYFSETQRNKGNFPGRFSGRQFSNSRSEMNVSTLELGDSALYLCASSLAGDSPYEQYFGPGTRLTVT.

This clonotype was seen more than once but under ten times. The junction departs from germline at one end; a sequencing error may be responsible. J is TRBJ2-3 and V is TRBV4-1; D may be TRBD2 (5 bases). Germline CDR1 reads MGHRA; CDR2 reads YSYEKL. The CDR3 length is 12 residues. The DNA of the CDR3 is TGCGCCAGCCGCCACGGGGCAGATACGCAGTATTTT. It translates to CASRHGADTQYF.

This clonotype was seen a few times. The chain uses TRBV6-5 and TRBJ1-4, with D hard to call. V gave up 0 bases and J gave up 8 bases, with 7 bases separating them. CDR1 and CDR2 (germline): MNHEY, SVGAGI. The CDR3 extends over 13 amino acids. This chain's CDR3 is CASSYSIGEKLFF. DNA of the CDR3: TGTGCCAGCAGTTACTCGATAGGGGAAAAACTGTTTTTT.

The chain joins TRBV27 to TRBJ2-5, with 8 bases identical to TRBD1. CDR3 length equals 16 residues. The junction had 13 bases not matched to a gene; V was cut back by 5 bases and J by 5 bases. Per the germline V gene, CDR1 is MNHEY and CDR2 is SMNVEV (reference sequence). The CDR3 DNA follows: TGTGCCAGCAGTCCAACCCCGACAGGGGCTAGGGAGACCCAGTACTTC. It encodes CASSPTPTGARETQYF.

The gene calls are TRBV4-3 and TRBJ2-1, with 8 bases matching TRBD2. The V gene's germline CDR1 is LGHNA and CDR2 YSLEER. The CDR3 consists of 16 residues. V shed 2 bases, J shed 2 bases, and the junction held 5 bases outside the gene matches. The CDR3 DNA reads TGCGCCAGCAGCCAATTTACTAGCGGCGCCTACAATGAGCAGTTCTTC. Translating it yields CASSQFTSGAYNEQFF.

This clonotype turned up a few times. The chain joins TRBV20-1 to TRBJ1-1; D is undetermined. Trimming cost V 0 bases and J 1 base, with 9 bases left between them. The CDR3 runs 14 residues. Germline V gene lookup returns CDR1 DFQATT and CDR2 SNEGSKA (reference sequence). The CDR3 protein is CSAREVGWNTEAFF. In nucleotides, the CDR3 is TGCAGTGCTAGAGAGGTCGGCTGGAACACTGAAGCTTTCTTT.

V and J are TRBV7-8 and TRBJ2-5, with 7 bases identical to TRBD2. The germline V gene has CDR1 SGHVS and CDR2 FQNEAQ. There are 18 residues in the CDR3. V lost 3 bases, J lost 1 base, and 14 bases stayed unmatched. DNA of the CDR3: TGTGCCAGCAGCTTGACGGCGGGGCGGGAGCCCTTCCAAGAGACCCAGTACTTC. Protein: CASSLTAGREPFQETQYF.

The chain combines TRBV10-3 with TRBJ1-1; unclear D gene. CDR1 and CDR2 (germline): ENHRY, SYGVKD. Trimming took off 0 bases at V and 0 bases at J, with 8 bases between the two ends. This CDR3 contains 15 residues. The CDR3 DNA follows: TGTGCCATCAGTGAGTCGACTCGGTTGAACACTGAAGCTTTCTTT. This encodes CAISESTRLNTEAFF.

In this sample, this clonotype turned up a few times. The rearrangement uses TRBV5-6 and TRBJ2-7, with D perhaps matching TRBD2 (5 bases). Between the trimmed V and J ends, which lost 2 bases and 3 bases, there was a span of 12 bases. The V gene's germline CDR1 is SGHDT and CDR2 YYEEEE. The CDR3 totals 14 residues. The CDR3 reads CASSFLQRSYEQYF. The CDR3 nucleotides are TGTGCCAGCAGCTTTCTTCAGCGGAGCTACGAGCAGTACTTC. The entire variable domain, with the rest obtained from reference TRBV5-6 and TRBJ2-7, is as follows: DAGVTQSPTHLIKTRGQQVTLRCSPKSGHDTVSWYQQALGQGPQFIFQYYEEEERQRGNFPDRFSGHQFPNYSSELNVNALLLGDSALYLCASSFLQRSYEQYFGPGTRLTVT.

The genes are TRBV15 and TRBJ2-5; 7 nucleotides agree with TRBD2. Trimming cost V 5 bases and J 5 bases; bases outside gene matches: 14. Germline CDR1 is LNHNV and CDR2 is YYDKDF (reference sequence). This CDR3 comprises 16 residues. CDR3 sequence reads: CATSPPGSGVEETQYF. CDR3 bases: TGTGCCACCAGCCCCCCAGGGAGCGGGGTTGAGGAGACCCAGTACTTC.

As concerns this clonotype: A read error may produce the germline difference seen at one junction end. The chain is built from TRBV29-1 and TRBJ2-3; D unresolved. This CDR3 spans 12 amino acids. Per the germline V gene, CDR1 is SQVTM and CDR2 is ANQGSEA. The CDR3 spells CSVEGLVDTQYF. The CDR3 DNA reads as TGCAGCGTGGAAGGGCTTGTGGATACGCAGTATTTT.

The chain uses TRBV10-3 and TRBJ2-1; D is tentatively TRBD1 or TRBD2 (5 bases each). Between the trimmed V and J ends, which lost 3 bases and 5 bases, there was a span of 14 bases. The germline V gene has CDR1 ENHRY and CDR2 SYGVKD. This CDR3 is 15 amino acids long. The DNA of the CDR3 is TGTGCCATCAGTGATGTTTTGGGGGATAACAATGAGCAGTTCTTC. Amino acids: CAISDVLGDNNEQFF.